This TCR beta chain was recorded in a study of T cell responses to AZD1222 COVID-19 vaccine. Study as a whole: Some second doses came at about 4 weeks and others at about 12 weeks; these were pooled.

Assay used: immunoSEQ multiplex PCR; TCRdb lists only in-frame clones, some missing. The sample includes 95,000 to 100,000 clones, roughly nine tenths of them seen just once. As to this clone: Its antigen remains unknown.

Broader study findings: Baseline seropositivity characterized only a handful of AZD1222 recipients. Recipients of two AZD1222 doses showed rising Spike-specific TCR breadth and depth. Clonal diversity was possibly underestimated; the donors were predominantly white British and more often female.

CDR3 length: 16 residues. V was pared by 3 bases and J by 0 bases, with 14 bases between. CDR1 and CDR2 (germline): MNHNS, SASEGT. The chain recombines TRBV6-1 with TRBJ1-1; D call uncertain. This specimen consisted of peripheral blood, obtained on day 0 of AZD1222 vaccination. The origin of this receptor is an adult in good health. For the CDR3, the DNA is TGTGCCAGCAGTGACGTTAGACCTTGGTTGAACACTGAAGCTTTCTTT. The encoded protein is CASSDVRPWLNTEAFF.